The 25 T cell receptor beta chains in this list originate from one sample, sequenced in a study of blood T cell repertoires in COVID-19. Libraries were prepared by immunoSEQ multiplex PCR; TCRdb keeps only in-frame clonotypes and omits some of them. The table shows about 480,000 clones, with more than 75% occurring only once. The sequenced sample was PBMCs or T cells enriched from blood (not recorded which). These receptors were taken from a woman in her thirties or forties who had recovered from COVID-19.

V gene TRBV7-9 combines with J gene TRBJ2-5; tentative D call: TRBD1 (6 bases). The CDR3 totals 17 residues. Trimming shortened V by 5 bases and J by 2 bases, and 21 bases separated the two germline ends. CDR1 is SEHNR and CDR2 is FQNEAQ in the germline V gene (reference sequence). This CDR3 reads CASSTRDGGGGQETQYF. CDR3 bases: TGTGCCAGCAGCACCCGGGATGGGGGCGGTGGGCAAGAGACCCAGTACTTC.

The count of this clone is one. This chain joins TRBV10-1 and TRBJ2-3; D may be TRBD2 (5 bases). From germline, CDR1 is WNHNN and CDR2 SYGVQD (reference sequence). This CDR3 region has 13 residues. V was clipped by 7 bases and J by 1 base, with 9 bases between them. CDR3 amino acids: CASKADGTDTQYF. The CDR3 bases are TGCGCCAGCAAAGCGGACGGCACAGATACGCAGTATTTT.

The rearrangement joins TRBV7-9 to TRBJ1-6; 7 bases match TRBD1. Germline lookup yields CDR1 SEHNR and CDR2 FQNEAQ (reference sequence). CDR3 length equals 13 residues. With V trimmed by 5 bases and J by 8 bases, 3 bases remained unmatched. CDR3 sequence: CASSRDSHSPLHF. The CDR3 nucleotides read TGTGCCAGCAGCAGGGACAGTCATTCACCCCTCCACTTT.

The V and J genes are TRBV6-1 and TRBJ2-1; no reliable D call. Germline V gives CDR1 MNHNS, CDR2 SASEGT. The V end was cut by 4 bases, the J end by 0 bases, with 13 bases between. This CDR3 is built from 16 residues. CDR3 nucleotides: TGTGCCAGCAGTGCCACCTCAGACTCCTCCTACAATGAGCAGTTCTTC. Amino acids: CASSATSDSSYNEQFF.

V is TRBV9 and J is TRBJ1-2; 8 nucleotides align to TRBD1. The CDR3 totals 14 residues. Trimming removed 6 bases from V and 1 base from J; junction bases left unmatched: 5. Germline CDR1 reads SGDLS; CDR2 reads YYNGEE. The CDR3 loop is CASTQGAGNYGYTF. CDR3 bases: TGTGCCAGCACCCAGGGGGCTGGTAACTATGGCTACACCTTC. The whole variable domain, filled in from reference TRBV9 and TRBJ1-2, reads DSGVTQTPKHLITATGQRVTLRCSPRSGDLSVYWYQQSLDQGLQFLIQYYNGEERAKGNILERFSAQQFPDLHSELNLSSLELGDSALYFCASTQGAGNYGYTFGSGTRLTVV.

V usage is TRBV30 and J usage is TRBJ2-3, with D unresolved. The CDR3 totals 13 residues. CDR1 GTSNPN and CDR2 SVGIG come from the germline V gene (reference sequence). Trimming cost V 5 bases and J 0 bases, with 9 bases left between them. CDR3 DNA sequence: TGTGCCTGGCTCCCTCGGAGCACAGATACGCAGTATTTT. It translates to CAWLPRSTDTQYF.

The chain employs TRBV18 and TRBJ1-1; tentatively, D is TRBD1 (5 bases). CDR3 size: 15 residues. Germline V gene data show CDR1 as KGHSH and CDR2 as LQKENI. The germline V and J ends were trimmed by 6 bases and 4 bases, with 18 bases remaining between them. CDR3 sequence: CASSSIQDGSTEAFF. The DNA of the CDR3 is TGTGCCAGCTCGTCGATACAGGACGGTAGCACTGAAGCTTTCTTT.

Comments on this clone: The same CDR3 is also encoded by other DNA sequences in this sample. The V gene is TRBV2, the J gene TRBJ2-2; D is undetermined. CDR3 length: 12 amino acids. With 6 bases removed from V and 2 bases from J, the gap between germline ends came to 4 bases. Germline lookup yields CDR1 SNHLY and CDR2 FYNNEI. The CDR3 region is CASSQNTGELFF. The CDR3 DNA sequence: TGTGCCAGCAGCCAAAACACCGGGGAGCTGTTTTTT.

This chain links TRBV27 with TRBJ2-7, with 11 bases matching TRBD2. Trimming at V came to 4 bases and at J to 3 bases, leaving 8 bases not matched to a gene. Germline lookup yields CDR1 MNHEY and CDR2 SMNVEV (reference sequence). The CDR3 is 16 amino acids. In DNA form, the CDR3 reads TGTGCCAGCAGTTCCCCCGGTACTAGCGGGGGCTACGAGCAGTACTTC. Translating it yields CASSSPGTSGGYEQYF.

CDR3 sequence: CAWSKQGADYGYTF. As DNA, the CDR3 is TGTGCCTGGAGTAAACAGGGGGCCGACTATGGCTACACCTTC. The gene calls are TRBV30 and TRBJ1-2; TRBD1 aligns across 9 bases. The ends lost 2 bases at V and 3 bases at J; junction bases unmatched: 4. The CDR3 loop spans 14 amino acids. In germline, CDR1 is GTSNPN, CDR2 SVGIG (reference sequence).

This chain uses TRBV10-2 with TRBJ2-7; 8 positions agree with TRBD2. Germline V gives CDR1 WSHSY, CDR2 SAAADI. CDR3 length equals 14 residues. Trimming removed 8 bases from V and 3 bases from J; junction bases left unmatched: 9. DNA of the CDR3: TGCGCCAGCCGAACCCGGGCGGGAGGCTACGAGCAGTACTTC. Protein sequence: CASRTRAGGYEQYF.

The J gene is TRBJ1-2, the V gene TRBV19; D is unclear. From germline, CDR1 is LNHDA and CDR2 SQIVND (reference sequence). The CDR3 has 15 residues. Trimming cost V 4 bases and J 8 bases, with 20 bases left between them. This CDR3 is CASSKEVGLVGGYTF. CDR3 coding DNA: TGTGCCAGTAGTAAGGAGGTAGGATTAGTGGGAGGCTACACCTTC.

This chain links TRBV11-3 with TRBJ2-7; D remains unclear. This CDR3 comprises 14 residues. Deletions cut 6 bases from V and 0 bases from J, with 12 bases between. Germline loops: CDR1 SGHNT, CDR2 YENEEA. This chain's CDR3 is CASRLVSHSYEQYF. The DNA for the CDR3 is TGTGCCAGCAGGCTAGTAAGCCACTCCTACGAGCAGTACTTC.

V and J are TRBV25-1 and TRBJ2-1; 7 positions match TRBD1. CDR1 MGHDK and CDR2 SYGVNS come from the germline V gene. V shed 10 bases, J shed 10 bases, and the junction held 13 bases outside the gene matches. This CDR3 is built from 13 residues. CDR3 protein: CATEETGDREQFF. CDR3 in DNA: TGTGCCACCGAAGAAACAGGGGACCGCGAGCAGTTCTTC.

This sequence joins TRBV4-3 and TRBJ2-1; 11 nucleotides match TRBD2. This CDR3 has 17 amino acids. The germline V gene encodes CDR1 LGHNA and CDR2 YSLEER. With 1 base clipped from V and 6 bases from J, the junction kept 8 bases outside the gene matches. CDR3 DNA sequence: TGCGCCAGCAGCCAAGGCCTACTAGCGGGAGTTCCCAATGAGCAGTTCTTC. It encodes CASSQGLLAGVPNEQFF.

This chain uses TRBV10-1 with TRBJ2-1, with 10 bases lining up with TRBD2. The CDR3 runs to 15 residues. Germline CDR1 and CDR2: WNHNN and SYGVQD (reference sequence). Losses at the gene ends were 3 bases for V and 8 bases for J; bases not matched to a gene: 7. This CDR3 reads CASSDPAGGLHEQFF. The CDR3 DNA sequence: TGCGCCAGCAGTGATCCAGCGGGAGGGCTCCATGAGCAGTTCTTC.

The chain has TRBV13 and TRBJ2-7; TRBD2 matches 8 bases. There are 16 residues in the CDR3. CDR1 is PRHDT, CDR2 FYEKMQ, per germline (reference sequence). V gave up 0 bases and J gave up 7 bases; unmatched junction bases: 11. This CDR3 reads CASSLGVQRGMLEQYF. DNA for the CDR3: TGTGCCAGCAGCTTAGGCGTCCAGCGGGGGATGTTGGAGCAGTACTTC.

The V gene is TRBV6-1, the J gene TRBJ2-3; a weak D match, TRBD1 (6 bases). Per the germline V gene, CDR1 is MNHNS and CDR2 is SASEGT. The CDR3 spans 16 residues. V lost 4 bases and J lost 14, with 28 bases in between. The CDR3 nucleotides are TGTGCCAGCAGTGGGGAAATTCCGGGACAATTATATGTCAGGTATTTT. Its translation is CASSGEIPGQLYVRYF.

The chain links TRBV7-2 to TRBJ2-5, with TRBD2 as a possible D gene (7 bases). The germline gives CDR1 SGHTA, CDR2 FQGNSA. CDR3 length equals 15 residues. The V gene lost 2 bases and the J gene lost 5 bases, with 15 bases spanning the gap. The CDR3 loop reads CASSLRKGGVETQYF. As DNA, the CDR3 is TGTGCCAGCAGCTTACGTAAGGGGGGGGTGGAGACCCAGTACTTC.

The chain joins TRBV15 to TRBJ2-4, with a possible D match to TRBD2 (5 bases). The CDR3 extends over 15 amino acids. The germline V and J ends were trimmed by 7 bases and 0 bases, with 13 bases remaining between them. Germline values: CDR1 LNHNV, CDR2 YYDKDF (reference sequence). The CDR3 sequence is CATTQGGLAKNIQYF. For the CDR3, the DNA is TGTGCCACCACCCAAGGTGGACTAGCCAAAAACATTCAGTACTTC.

V usage is TRBV5-4 and J usage is TRBJ1-4; D possibly corresponds to TRBD1 (6 bases). Germline V CDR1 and CDR2: SGHNT, YYREEE (reference sequence). The CDR3 has 15 amino acids. Trimming left V 9 bases short and J 4 bases short, with 19 bases between. The CDR3 reads CATTAGAYGNEKLFF. The CDR3 DNA reads as TGTGCCACCACCGCAGGGGCCTACGGTAATGAAAAACTGTTTTTT.

This sequence joins TRBV4-3 and TRBJ2-4, with unresolved D. The CDR3 is 16 residues long. CDR1 and CDR2 from the germline V gene are LGHNA and YSLEER. Trimming removed 4 bases at V and 0 bases at J, with 13 bases between. The CDR3 DNA reads TGCGCCAGCAGCCGGGCGACGGTGTTAGCCAAAAACATTCAGTACTTC. Its translation is CASSRATVLAKNIQYF.

The V gene is TRBV7-2, the J gene TRBJ2-1; 9 nucleotides match TRBD2. The CDR3 has 16 amino acids. The germline CDR1 and CDR2 sequences are SGHTA and FQGNSA. The J segment lost 5 bases and the V segment lost 0 bases, leaving 5 bases of the junction unmatched. The CDR3 here is CASSLAWLAGNNEQFF. For the CDR3, the DNA is TGTGCCAGCAGCTTAGCATGGCTAGCGGGAAACAATGAGCAGTTCTTC.

The chain links TRBV5-4 to TRBJ1-3, with D unresolved. This CDR3 contains 14 residues. V was trimmed by 5 bases and J by 7 bases, leaving 16 bases between them. Germline V CDR1 and CDR2: SGHNT, YYREEE (reference sequence). This chain's CDR3 is CASRETAVGNTIYF. In DNA, the CDR3 is TGTGCCAGCAGGGAAACGGCAGTCGGGAACACCATATATTTT.

The chain recombines TRBV28 with TRBJ1-2; TRBD1 agrees at 9 bases. Looked up from germline, CDR1 is MDHEN and CDR2 is SYDVKM. The J segment lost 7 bases and the V segment lost 4 bases, leaving 10 bases of the junction unmatched. This CDR3 is 15 amino acids long. The CDR3 DNA reads TGTGCCAGCAGTTCCATCCGGGACAGGGTTCTTGGCTACACCTTC. Amino acids: CASSSIRDRVLGYTF.